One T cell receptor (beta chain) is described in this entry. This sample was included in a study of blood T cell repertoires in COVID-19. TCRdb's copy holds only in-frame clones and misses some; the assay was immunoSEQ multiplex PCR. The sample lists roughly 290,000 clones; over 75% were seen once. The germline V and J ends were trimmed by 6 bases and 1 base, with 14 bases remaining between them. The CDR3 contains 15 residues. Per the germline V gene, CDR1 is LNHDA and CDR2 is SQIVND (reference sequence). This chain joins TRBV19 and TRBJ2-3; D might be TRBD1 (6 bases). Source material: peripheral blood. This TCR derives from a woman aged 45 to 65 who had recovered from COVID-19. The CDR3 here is CASSTLGAGTDTQYF. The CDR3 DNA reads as TGTGCCAGTAGCACCCTGGGGGCGGGCACAGATACGCAGTATTTT.